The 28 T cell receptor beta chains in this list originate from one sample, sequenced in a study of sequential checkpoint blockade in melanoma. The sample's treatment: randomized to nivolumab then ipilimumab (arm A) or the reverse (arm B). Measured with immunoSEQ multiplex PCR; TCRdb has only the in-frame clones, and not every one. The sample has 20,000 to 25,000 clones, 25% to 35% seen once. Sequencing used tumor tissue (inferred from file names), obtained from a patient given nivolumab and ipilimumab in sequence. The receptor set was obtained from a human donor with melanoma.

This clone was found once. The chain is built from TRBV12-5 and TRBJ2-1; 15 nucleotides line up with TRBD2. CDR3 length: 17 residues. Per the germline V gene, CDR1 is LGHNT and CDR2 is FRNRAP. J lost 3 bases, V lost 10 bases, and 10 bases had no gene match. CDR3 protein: CAIKRGTSGRIYNEQFF. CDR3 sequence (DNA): TGTGCTATCAAACGAGGGACTAGCGGGAGGATCTACAATGAGCAGTTCTTC.

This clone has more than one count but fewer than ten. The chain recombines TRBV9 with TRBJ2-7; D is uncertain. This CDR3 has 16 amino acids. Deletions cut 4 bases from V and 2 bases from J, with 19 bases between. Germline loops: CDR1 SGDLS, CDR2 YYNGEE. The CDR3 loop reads CASSPNATEPTYEQYF. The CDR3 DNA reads TGTGCCAGCAGCCCGAACGCCACAGAACCTACCTACGAGCAGTACTTC. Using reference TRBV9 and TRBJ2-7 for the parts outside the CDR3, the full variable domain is DSGVTQTPKHLITATGQRVTLRCSPRSGDLSVYWYQQSLDQGLQFLIQYYNGEERAKGNILERFSAQQFPDLHSELNLSSLELGDSALYFCASSPNATEPTYEQYFGPGTRLTVT.

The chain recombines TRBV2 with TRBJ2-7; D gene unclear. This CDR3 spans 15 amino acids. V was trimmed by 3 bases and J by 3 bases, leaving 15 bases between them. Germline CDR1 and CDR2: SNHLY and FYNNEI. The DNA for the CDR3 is TGTGCCAGCAGTGACAAAGGGAACGGTGACTACGAGCAGTACTTC. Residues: CASSDKGNGDYEQYF.

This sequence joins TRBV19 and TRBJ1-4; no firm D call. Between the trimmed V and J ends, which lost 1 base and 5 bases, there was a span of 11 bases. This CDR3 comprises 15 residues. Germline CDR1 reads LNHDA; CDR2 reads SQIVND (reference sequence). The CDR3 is CASSIGGLRNEKLFF. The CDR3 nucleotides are TGTGCCAGTAGTATAGGCGGCTTACGAAATGAAAAACTGTTTTTT.

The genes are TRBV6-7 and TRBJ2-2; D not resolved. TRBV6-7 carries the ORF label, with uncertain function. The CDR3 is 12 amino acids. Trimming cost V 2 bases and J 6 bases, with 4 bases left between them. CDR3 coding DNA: TGTGCCAGCAGTTACAGAGCCGGGGAGCTGTTTTTT. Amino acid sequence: CASSYRAGELFF.

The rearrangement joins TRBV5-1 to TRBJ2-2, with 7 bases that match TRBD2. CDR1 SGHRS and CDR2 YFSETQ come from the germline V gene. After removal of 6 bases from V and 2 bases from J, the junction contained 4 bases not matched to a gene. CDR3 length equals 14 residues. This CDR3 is CASTRDYNTGELFF. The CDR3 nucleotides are TGCGCCAGCACCCGGGACTACAACACCGGGGAGCTGTTTTTT.

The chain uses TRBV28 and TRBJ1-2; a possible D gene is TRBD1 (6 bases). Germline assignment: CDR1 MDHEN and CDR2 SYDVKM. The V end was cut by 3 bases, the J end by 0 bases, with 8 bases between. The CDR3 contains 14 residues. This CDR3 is CASSLGAANYGYTF. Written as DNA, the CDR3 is TGTGCCAGCAGTTTGGGGGCAGCTAACTATGGCTACACCTTC.

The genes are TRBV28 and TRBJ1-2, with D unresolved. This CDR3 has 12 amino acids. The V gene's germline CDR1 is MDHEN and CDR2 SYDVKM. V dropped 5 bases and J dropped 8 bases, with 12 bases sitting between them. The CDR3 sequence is CASSTPAEGYTF. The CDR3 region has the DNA TGTGCCAGCAGTACGCCGGCCGAGGGCTACACCTTC.

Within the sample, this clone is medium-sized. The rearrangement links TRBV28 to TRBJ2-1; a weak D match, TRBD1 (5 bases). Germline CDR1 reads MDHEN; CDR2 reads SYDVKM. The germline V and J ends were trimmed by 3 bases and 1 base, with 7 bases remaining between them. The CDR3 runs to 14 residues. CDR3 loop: CASSFRTSYNEQFF. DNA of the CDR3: TGTGCCAGCAGTTTCCGGACATCCTACAATGAGCAGTTCTTC.

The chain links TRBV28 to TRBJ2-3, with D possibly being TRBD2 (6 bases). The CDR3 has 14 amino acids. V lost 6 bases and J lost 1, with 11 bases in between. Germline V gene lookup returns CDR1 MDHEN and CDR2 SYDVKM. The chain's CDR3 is CASSGGEGTDTQYF. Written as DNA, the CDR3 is TGTGCCAGCAGCGGGGGAGAGGGCACAGATACGCAGTATTTT.

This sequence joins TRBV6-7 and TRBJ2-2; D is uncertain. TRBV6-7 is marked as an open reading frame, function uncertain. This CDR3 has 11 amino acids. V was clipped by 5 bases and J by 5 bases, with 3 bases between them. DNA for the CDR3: TGTGCCAGCAGTGCAACCGGGGAGCTGTTTTTT. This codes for CASSATGELFF.

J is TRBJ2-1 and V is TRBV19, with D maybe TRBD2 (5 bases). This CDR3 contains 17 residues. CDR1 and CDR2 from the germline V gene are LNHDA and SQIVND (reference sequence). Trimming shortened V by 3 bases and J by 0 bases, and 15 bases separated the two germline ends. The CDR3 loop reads CASSISGPGSSYNEQFF. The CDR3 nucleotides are TGTGCCAGTAGTATCTCCGGGCCGGGGAGCTCCTACAATGAGCAGTTCTTC.

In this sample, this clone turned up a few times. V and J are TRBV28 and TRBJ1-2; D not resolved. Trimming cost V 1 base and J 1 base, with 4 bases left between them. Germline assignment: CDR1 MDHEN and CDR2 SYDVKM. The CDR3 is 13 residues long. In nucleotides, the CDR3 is TGTGCCAGCAGTTTATCCAATAACTATGGCTACACCTTC. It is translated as CASSLSNNYGYTF.

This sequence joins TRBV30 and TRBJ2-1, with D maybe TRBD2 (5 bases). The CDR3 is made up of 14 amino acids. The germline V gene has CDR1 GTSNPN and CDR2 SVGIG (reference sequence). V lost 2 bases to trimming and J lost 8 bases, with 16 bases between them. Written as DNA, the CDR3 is TGTGCCTGGAGTCAAAGAGGGCCCGTTGATGAGCAGTTCTTC. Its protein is CAWSQRGPVDEQFF.

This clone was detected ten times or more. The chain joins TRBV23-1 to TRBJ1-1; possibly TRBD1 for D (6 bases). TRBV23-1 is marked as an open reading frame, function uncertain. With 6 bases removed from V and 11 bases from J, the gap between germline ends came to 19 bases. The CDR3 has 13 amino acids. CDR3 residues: CASSVTGGHVAFF. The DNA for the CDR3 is TGCGCCAGCAGCGTTACGGGGGGACACGTCGCTTTCTTT.

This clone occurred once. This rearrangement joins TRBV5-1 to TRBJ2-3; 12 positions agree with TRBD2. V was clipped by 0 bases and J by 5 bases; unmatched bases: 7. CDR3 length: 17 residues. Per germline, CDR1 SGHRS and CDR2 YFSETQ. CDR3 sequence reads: CASSLAGLAGGGDTQYF. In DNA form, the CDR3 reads TGCGCCAGCAGCTTGGCCGGGCTAGCGGGAGGGGGAGATACGCAGTATTTT.

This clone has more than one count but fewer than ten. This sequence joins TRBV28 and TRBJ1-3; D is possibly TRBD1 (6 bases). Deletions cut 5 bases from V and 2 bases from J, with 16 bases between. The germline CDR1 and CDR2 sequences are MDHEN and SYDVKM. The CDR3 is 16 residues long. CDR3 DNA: TGTGCCAGCAGTGACCGAGCAGGGGAAACTGGAAACACCATATATTTT. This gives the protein CASSDRAGETGNTIYF.

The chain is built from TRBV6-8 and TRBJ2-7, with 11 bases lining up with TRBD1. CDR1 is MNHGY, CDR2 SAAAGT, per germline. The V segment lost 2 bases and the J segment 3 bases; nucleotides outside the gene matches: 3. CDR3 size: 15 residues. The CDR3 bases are TGTGCCAGCAGTTACCGTGGGACAGGGGGCTACGAGCAGTACTTC. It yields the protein CASSYRGTGGYEQYF.

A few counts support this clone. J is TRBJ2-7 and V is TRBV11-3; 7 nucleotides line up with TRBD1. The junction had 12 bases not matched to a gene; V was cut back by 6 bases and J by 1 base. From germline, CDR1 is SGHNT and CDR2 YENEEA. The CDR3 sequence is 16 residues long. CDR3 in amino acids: CASRDHWGQSSYEQYF. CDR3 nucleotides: TGTGCCAGCAGAGACCACTGGGGACAGTCATCCTACGAGCAGTACTTC.

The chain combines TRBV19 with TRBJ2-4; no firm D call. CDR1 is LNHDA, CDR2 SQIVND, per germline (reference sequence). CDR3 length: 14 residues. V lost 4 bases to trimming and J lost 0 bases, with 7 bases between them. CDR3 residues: CASSNGLAKNIQYF. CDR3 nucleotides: TGTGCCAGTAGTAACGGTTTAGCCAAAAACATTCAGTACTTC.

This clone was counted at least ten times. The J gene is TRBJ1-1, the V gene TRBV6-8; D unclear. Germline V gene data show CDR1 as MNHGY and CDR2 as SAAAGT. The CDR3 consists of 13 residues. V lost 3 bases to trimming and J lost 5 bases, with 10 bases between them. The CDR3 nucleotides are TGTGCCAGCAGTTATATGGGCAGTACTGAAGCTTTCTTT. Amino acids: CASSYMGSTEAFF.

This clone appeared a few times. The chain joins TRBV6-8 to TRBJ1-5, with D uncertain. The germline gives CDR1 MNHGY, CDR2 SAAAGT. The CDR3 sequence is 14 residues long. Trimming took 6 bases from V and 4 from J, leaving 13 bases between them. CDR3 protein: CASSMETLNQPQHF. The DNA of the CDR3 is TGTGCCAGCAGCATGGAGACATTAAATCAGCCCCAGCATTTT.

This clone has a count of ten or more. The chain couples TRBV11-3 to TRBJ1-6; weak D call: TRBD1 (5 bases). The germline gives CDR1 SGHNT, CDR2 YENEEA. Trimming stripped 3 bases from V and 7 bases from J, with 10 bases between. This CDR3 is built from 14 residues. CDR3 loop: CASSFLQVNSPLHF. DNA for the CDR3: TGTGCCAGCAGCTTCTTACAGGTGAATTCACCCCTCCACTTT.

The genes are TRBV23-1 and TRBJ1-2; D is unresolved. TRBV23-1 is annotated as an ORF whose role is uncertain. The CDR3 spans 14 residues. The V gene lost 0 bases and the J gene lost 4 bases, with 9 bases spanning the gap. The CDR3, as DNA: TGCGCCAGCAGTCAATCCGCGGAGAGCTATGGCTACACCTTC. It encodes CASSQSAESYGYTF.

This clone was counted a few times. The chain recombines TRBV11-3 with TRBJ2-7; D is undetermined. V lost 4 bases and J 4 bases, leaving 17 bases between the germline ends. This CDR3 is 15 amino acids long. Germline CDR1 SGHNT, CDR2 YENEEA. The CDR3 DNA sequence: TGTGCCAGCAGCTCGAACCTAGACAAGGTTTACGAGCAGTACTTC. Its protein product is CASSSNLDKVYEQYF.

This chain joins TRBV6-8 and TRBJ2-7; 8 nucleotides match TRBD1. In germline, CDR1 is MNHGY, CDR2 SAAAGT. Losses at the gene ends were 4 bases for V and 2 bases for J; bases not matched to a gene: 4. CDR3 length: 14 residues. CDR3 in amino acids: CASSFGTGAYEQYF. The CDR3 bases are TGTGCCAGCAGTTTTGGGACAGGTGCCTACGAGCAGTACTTC.

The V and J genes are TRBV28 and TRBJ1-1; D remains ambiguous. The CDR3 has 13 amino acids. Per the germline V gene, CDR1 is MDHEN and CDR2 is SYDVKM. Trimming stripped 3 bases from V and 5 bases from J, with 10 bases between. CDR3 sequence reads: CASSLGAVTEAFF. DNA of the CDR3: TGTGCCAGCAGTTTGGGAGCAGTGACTGAAGCTTTCTTT.

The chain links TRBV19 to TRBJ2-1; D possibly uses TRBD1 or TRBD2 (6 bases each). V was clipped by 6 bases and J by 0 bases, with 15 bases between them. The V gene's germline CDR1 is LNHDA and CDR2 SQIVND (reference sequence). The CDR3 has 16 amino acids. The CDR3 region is CASSLRGESSYNEQFF. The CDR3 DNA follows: TGTGCCAGTAGCCTGAGGGGGGAAAGCTCCTACAATGAGCAGTTCTTC. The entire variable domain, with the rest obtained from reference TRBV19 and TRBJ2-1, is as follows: DGGITQSPKYLFRKEGQNVTLSCEQNLNHDAMYWYRQDPGQGLRLIYYSQIVNDFQKGDIAEGYSVSREKKESFPLTVTSAQKNPTAFYLCASSLRGESSYNEQFFGPGTRLTVL.